The clone carrying this T cell receptor (beta chain) was counted between two and nine times. The data were taken from a study of blood T cell repertoires in COVID-19. Germline V gene data show CDR1 as LNHDA and CDR2 as SQIVND (reference sequence). The V end lost 3 bases, the J end lost 4 bases, and 12 bases lay between the germline ends. The CDR3 is 14 amino acids. Original data processing: Estimated nucleated cell counts came from reference gene primer amplification. Profiled with immunoSEQ multiplex PCR; TCRdb holds only in-frame clones, not every one. V and J calls and clone size follow that table, whereas D and trimming were derived from the DNA. This sample has 70,000 or so clones, with roughly 77% found just once.

The sequenced sample was peripheral blood. The chain has TRBV19 and TRBJ1-1, with a possible D match to TRBD1 (5 bases). This TCR was sampled from an older woman with acute or convalescent COVID-19. CDR3: CASSIRVAATEAFF. CDR3 in DNA: TGTGCCAGTAGTATCAGGGTGGCGGCCACTGAAGCTTTCTTT. Based on the CDR3 plus reference TRBV19 and TRBJ1-1, the full variable domain is DGGITQSPKYLFRKEGQNVTLSCEQNLNHDAMYWYRQDPGQGLRLIYYSQIVNDFQKGDIAEGYSVSREKKESFPLTVTSAQKNPTAFYLCASSIRVAATEAFFGQGTRLTVV.